Listed here are 28 T cell receptor beta chains from one sample, sequenced in a study of blood T cell repertoires in COVID-19. The protocol was immunoSEQ multiplex PCR, while the TCRdb copy is restricted to in-frame clones and leaves out a portion. The sample carries some 150,000 clones, around nine tenths recorded once. The material sequenced was peripheral blood. The receptor set was obtained from a man aged 70-80 years with acute or convalescent COVID-19.

The rearrangement uses TRBV6-5 and TRBJ2-3; maybe TRBD2 (5 bases). Trimming pared 10 bases from V and 2 bases from J, leaving 16 bases between. The germline V gene encodes CDR1 MNHEY and CDR2 SVGAGI. This CDR3 comprises 14 residues. CDR3 in amino acids: CATLLGGDTDTQYF. The DNA of the CDR3 is TGTGCCACCCTACTAGGCGGTGACACAGATACGCAGTATTTT.

The chain employs TRBV2 and TRBJ1-2, with 7 positions matching TRBD1. The CDR3 length is 14 residues. Germline-derived CDR1 and CDR2 are SNHLY and FYNNEI. V shed 7 bases, J shed 5 bases, and the junction held 10 bases outside the gene matches. CDR3 residues: CASTGQAESYGYTF. CDR3 in DNA: TGTGCCAGCACAGGACAGGCGGAAAGTTATGGCTACACCTTC.

The V gene is TRBV9, the J gene TRBJ1-4, with D perhaps matching TRBD1 (5 bases). The germline CDR1 and CDR2 sequences are SGDLS and YYNGEE. The V and J ends lost 3 bases and 0 bases respectively, with 12 bases between them. The CDR3 loop spans 16 amino acids. DNA for the CDR3: TGTGCCAGCAGCGCCGGGGCGGGGGCAACTAATGAAAAACTGTTTTTT. It translates to CASSAGAGATNEKLFF.

The chain couples TRBV5-4 to TRBJ1-5; 7 bases line up with TRBD1. J gave up 1 base and V 4 bases, and 8 bases lay outside the gene matches. The CDR3 runs 16 residues. The V gene's germline CDR1 is SGHNT and CDR2 YYREEE (reference sequence). This CDR3 reads CASSLDDRASNQPQHF. The CDR3 DNA follows: TGTGCCAGCAGCCTGGATGACAGGGCGAGCAATCAGCCCCAGCATTTT. Full variable domain (remainder filled in from reference TRBV5-4 and TRBJ1-5): ETGVTQSPTHLIKTRGQQVTLRCSSQSGHNTVSWYQQALGQGPQFIFQYYREEENGRGNFPPRFSGLQFPNYSSELNVNALELDDSALYLCASSLDDRASNQPQHFGDGTRLSIL.

This chain joins TRBV5-1 and TRBJ1-6, with 9 bases matching TRBD1. Germline CDR1 is SGHRS and CDR2 is YFSETQ. The CDR3 is 13 amino acids. After removal of 2 bases from V and 13 bases from J, the junction contained 4 bases not matched to a gene. The CDR3 sequence: CASSFDRGYPLHF. The CDR3 DNA reads TGCGCCAGCAGCTTTGACAGGGGGTACCCCCTCCACTTT.

The chain has TRBV7-2 and TRBJ1-2, with D tentatively TRBD1 (5 bases). There are 15 residues in the CDR3. V dropped 5 bases and J dropped 3 bases, with 16 bases sitting between them. Looked up from germline, CDR1 is SGHTA and CDR2 is FQGNSA. Written as DNA, the CDR3 is TGTGCCAGCAGCCCGGGGGGGACCCCGGACTATGGCTACACCTTC. Its translation is CASSPGGTPDYGYTF.

The rearrangement links TRBV4-2 to TRBJ1-1; tentatively, D is TRBD1 (6 bases). Trimming took 1 base from V and 9 from J, leaving 18 bases between them. Germline V gene sequence: CDR1 LGHNA, CDR2 YNFKEQ. The CDR3 runs to 15 residues. The CDR3 here is CASSQVRAGEIKAFF. CDR3 DNA: TGTGCCAGCAGCCAAGTACGGGCAGGGGAGATAAAAGCTTTCTTT.

The chain uses TRBV2 and TRBJ1-4; 9 bases match TRBD1. Unmatched junction bases numbered 7, after V lost 6 bases and J lost 8 bases. The CDR3 spans 14 residues. The germline V gene encodes CDR1 SNHLY and CDR2 FYNNEI. The CDR3 sequence: CASSLTGGGEKLFF. The CDR3 coding sequence is TGTGCCAGCAGCTTGACAGGGGGAGGAGAAAAACTGTTTTTT.

This clone was counted once. The chain combines TRBV2 with TRBJ2-3; a weak D match, TRBD1 (5 bases). Trimming left V 4 bases short and J 0 bases short, with 5 bases between. This CDR3 contains 13 residues. Germline V gene sequence: CDR1 SNHLY, CDR2 FYNNEI. The CDR3: CASSGQSTDTQYF. In DNA form, the CDR3 reads TGTGCCAGCAGTGGACAGAGCACAGATACGCAGTATTTT.

This chain connects TRBV20-1 to TRBJ1-2; D uncertain. The germline V gene has CDR1 DFQATT and CDR2 SNEGSKA (reference sequence). The CDR3 runs 11 residues. Between the trimmed V and J ends, which lost 3 bases and 2 bases, there was a span of 4 bases. DNA of the CDR3: TGCAGTGCTAGTATAAACTATGGCTACACCTTC. This gives the protein CSASINYGYTF.

The J gene is TRBJ1-5, the V gene TRBV30; TRBD1 agrees at 7 bases. Unmatched junction bases numbered 4, after V lost 2 bases and J lost 3 bases. The CDR3 has 14 amino acids. CDR1 and CDR2 from the germline V gene are GTSNPN and SVGIG (reference sequence). DNA of the CDR3: TGTGCCTGGAGTATGACAGGGAACAATCAGCCCCAGCATTTT. This gives the protein CAWSMTGNNQPQHF.

The CDR3 loop is CASSRRGTNEKLFF. The CDR3 coding sequence is TGTGCCAGCAGTAGACGGGGGACTAATGAAAAACTGTTTTTT. The genes are TRBV28 and TRBJ1-4; tentative D call: TRBD1 (5 bases). This CDR3 spans 14 amino acids. The ends were cut back, 5 bases at V and 2 bases at J, with 9 bases in the middle. CDR1 is MDHEN and CDR2 is SYDVKM in the germline V gene.

This clone was counted a few times. The chain recombines TRBV11-2 with TRBJ2-1, with D perhaps matching TRBD2 (6 bases). Trimming left V 5 bases short and J 3 bases short, with 11 bases between. Germline CDR1 SGHAT, CDR2 FQNNGV. The CDR3 extends over 14 amino acids. The CDR3: CASSARGNYNEQFF. The CDR3 DNA reads as TGTGCCAGCAGCGCCCGGGGGAACTACAATGAGCAGTTCTTC.

The genes are TRBV30 and TRBJ2-6, with 13 bases identical to TRBD2. The J segment lost 0 bases and the V segment lost 2 bases, leaving 4 bases of the junction unmatched. The CDR3 is 18 residues long. CDR1 and CDR2 from the germline V gene are GTSNPN and SVGIG (reference sequence). CDR3 in DNA: TGTGCCTGGAGTCTAGGACTAGCGGGGGCCTCTGGGGCCAACGTCCTGACTTTC. Residues: CAWSLGLAGASGANVLTF. Filled out from reference TRBV30 and TRBJ2-6, the complete variable domain reads SQTIHQWPATLVQPVGSPLSLECTVEGTSNPNLYWYRQAAGRGLQLLFYSVGIGQISSEVPQNLSASRPQDRQFILSSKKLLLSDSGFYLCAWSLGLAGASGANVLTFGAGSRLTVL.

This clone has just a few counts. The gene calls are TRBV6-5 and TRBJ2-1; maybe TRBD1 (6 bases). V gave up 6 bases and J gave up 0 bases, with 12 bases separating them. The CDR3 runs to 15 residues. The germline gives CDR1 MNHEY, CDR2 SVGAGI. CDR3 nucleotide sequence: TGTGCCAGCAGGGACAGTCAGAGCTCCTACAATGAGCAGTTCTTC. It codes for CASRDSQSSYNEQFF.

The rearrangement uses TRBV9 and TRBJ2-2; 12 bases agree with TRBD2. Trimming removed 4 bases from V and 6 bases from J; junction bases left unmatched: 10. This CDR3 is built from 17 residues. Germline lookup yields CDR1 SGDLS and CDR2 YYNGEE. This chain's CDR3 is CASSSTSGGSWAGELFF. The CDR3, as DNA: TGTGCCAGCAGCTCGACTAGCGGGGGATCTTGGGCCGGGGAGCTGTTTTTT.

This chain joins TRBV7-2 and TRBJ2-7, with 10 bases matching TRBD2. The CDR3 is 15 residues long. V was pared by 4 bases and J by 7 bases, with 10 bases of the junction left unmatched. The germline V gene has CDR1 SGHTA and CDR2 FQGNSA. CDR3 DNA: TGTGCCAGCAGCTCCCGGCTAGCGGGGGTCGGGGAGCAGTACTTC. Protein: CASSSRLAGVGEQYF.

The chain carries TRBV29-1 and TRBJ2-1; possible D gene TRBD1, 5 bases. Germline V gene data show CDR1 as SQVTM and CDR2 as ANQGSEA. The CDR3 loop spans 13 amino acids. V lost 6 bases and J lost 7, with 16 bases in between. In DNA form, the CDR3 reads TGCAGCGTCACCAAGGGGCCTCCTAATGAGCAGTTCTTC. It codes for CSVTKGPPNEQFF.

The rearrangement links TRBV10-3 to TRBJ2-5; possibly TRBD2 for D (5 bases). Looked up from germline, CDR1 is ENHRY and CDR2 is SYGVKD. This CDR3 is built from 12 residues. V gave up 10 bases and J gave up 2 bases, with 11 bases separating them. The CDR3 sequence is CATGSQQETQYF. The DNA for the CDR3 is TGTGCCACGGGGAGCCAGCAAGAGACCCAGTACTTC.

The chain carries TRBV15 and TRBJ1-2; D uncertain. Trimming took off 11 bases at V and 7 bases at J, with 20 bases between the two ends. This CDR3 region has 13 residues. CDR1 is LNHNV and CDR2 is YYDKDF in the germline V gene (reference sequence). The CDR3 spells CAVKARGLSGYTF. The CDR3 nucleotides are TGTGCCGTCAAGGCCCGGGGATTGAGTGGCTACACCTTC.

V gene TRBV5-5 combines with J gene TRBJ2-1; D gene uncertain. Germline-derived CDR1 and CDR2 are SGHKS and YYEKEE (reference sequence). The CDR3 extends over 11 amino acids. V was cut by 0 bases and J by 15 bases, with 10 bases left in between. In DNA, the CDR3 is TGTGCCAGCAGCTTGGACAGCCCACTGTTCTTC. It codes for CASSLDSPLFF.

This clone was seen just once. This chain joins TRBV2 and TRBJ2-7, with 8 bases matching TRBD2. The CDR3 is 14 amino acids. Germline V gene lookup returns CDR1 SNHLY and CDR2 FYNNEI. Germline trimming cut 6 bases from V and 2 bases from J; bases unmatched to any gene: 6. CDR3 nucleotides: TGTGCCAGCAGCAACCTCGGGGGGGCCTACGAGCAGTACTTC. Translating it yields CASSNLGGAYEQYF.

This clone was seen more than once but under ten times. Other nucleotide sequences from this sample produce the same CDR3. The rearrangement uses TRBV7-2 and TRBJ2-5; 12 bases agree with TRBD2. This CDR3 spans 15 amino acids. Trimming cost V 5 bases and J 2 bases; bases outside gene matches: 3. Germline CDR1 reads SGHTA; CDR2 reads FQGNSA. CDR3 amino acids: CASSRGTSGQETQYF. The CDR3 DNA is TGTGCCAGCAGCCGTGGGACTAGCGGGCAAGAGACCCAGTACTTC.

The chain is built from TRBV11-3 and TRBJ2-3; 7 bases match TRBD1. Germline CDR1 reads SGHNT; CDR2 reads YENEEA. Trimming cost V 4 bases and J 6 bases; bases outside gene matches: 1. The CDR3 length is 12 residues. CDR3 sequence: CASSWGQDTQYF. The DNA of the CDR3 is TGTGCCAGCAGCTGGGGACAGGATACGCAGTATTTT.

The chain recombines TRBV4-1 with TRBJ2-2; perhaps TRBD1 as D (5 bases). The CDR3 contains 15 residues. The germline CDR1 and CDR2 sequences are MGHRA and YSYEKL. Trimming removed 0 bases from V and 2 bases from J, with 7 bases in between. The CDR3 coding sequence is TGCGCCAGCAGCCAAGAGGGGCTAAACACCGGGGAGCTGTTTTTT. It is translated as CASSQEGLNTGELFF.

V gene TRBV6-6 combines with J gene TRBJ2-7; 14 bases are shared with TRBD2. The trim removed 11 bases at V and 3 bases at J, leaving 9 bases unmatched. Looked up from germline, CDR1 is MNHNY and CDR2 is SVGAGI (reference sequence). CDR3 size: 15 residues. CDR3 bases: TGTGCCGGAACGACAGGGACTAGCGGGAGCTACGAGCAGTACTTC. This encodes CAGTTGTSGSYEQYF.

The chain employs TRBV5-1 and TRBJ1-1; D gene uncertain. V shed 1 base and J shed 0 bases, with 10 bases lying between them. CDR1 SGHRS and CDR2 YFSETQ come from the germline V gene. The CDR3 length is 15 residues. CDR3 bases: TGCGCCAGCAGCTTGATCGGCGGGGTGAACACTGAAGCTTTCTTT. Residues: CASSLIGGVNTEAFF.

The gene calls are TRBV6-4 and TRBJ2-7; D unclear. Looked up from germline, CDR1 is MRHNA and CDR2 is SNTAGT. This CDR3 is 13 amino acids long. Deletions cut 4 bases from V and 0 bases from J, with 7 bases between. The CDR3 DNA reads as TGTGCCAGCAGTGCTGCCGGCTCCTACGAGCAGTACTTC. As protein: CASSAAGSYEQYF.